A selection of T cell receptor beta chains follows, all from one sample in a study of lymphopenia after photon versus proton radiotherapy. Only in-frame clones appear in the TCRdb table, and some are missing; sequencing was by immunoSEQ multiplex PCR. Of some 45,000 clones in the sample, around 81% were seen once. Sequencing used peripheral blood, obtained from a patient treated with proton-based radiotherapy. The receptors derive from a woman in her seventies with pancreatic cancer. Each CDR3 is given with its conserved first and last residue. The order of the fields is J gene, V gene, CDR3 length, clone size, D gene, CDR3 protein, CDR3 DNA. D genes are given only for firm matches. The listing skips clone size in some rows; elsewhere it reads once, few, many or a size class.

>TRBJ2-1|TRBV11-2|15|-|-
CASSPTQSLYNEQFF
TGTGCCAGCAGTCCAACACAAAGCCTCTACAATGAGCAGTTCTTC
>TRBJ1-3|TRBV4-2|16|few|-
CATRPPGLLSGNTIYF
TGTGCCACCCGCCCCCCAGGGCTACTCTCTGGAAACACCATATATTTT
>TRBJ1-3|TRBV7-2|17|-|-
CASSLSISAHSGNTIYF
TGTGCCAGCAGCTTAAGCATCAGCGCTCACTCTGGAAACACCATATATTTT
>TRBJ2-7|TRBV6-5|12|few|TRBD2
CASLGGGGEQYF
TGTGCCAGTTTAGGAGGCGGGGGCGAGCAGTACTTC
>TRBJ1-2|TRBV20-1|11|-|-
CSAGEEVGYTF
TGCAGTGCTGGGGAGGAGGTTGGCTACACCTTC
>TRBJ2-2|TRBV11-3|13|-|-
CASSLVDTGELFF
TGTGCCAGCAGCTTAGTAGACACCGGGGAGCTGTTTTTT
>TRBJ1-4|TRBV29-1|10|few|-
CSVIDEKLFF
TGCAGCGTTATAGATGAAAAACTGTTTTTT
>TRBJ2-1|TRBV7-2|14|-|TRBD1
CASSLTGGQGEQFF
TGTGCCAGCAGCTTGACAGGGGGTCAGGGTGAGCAGTTCTTC
>TRBJ2-7|TRBV28|16|-|-
CASRVYTASPSYEQYF
TGTGCCAGCAGAGTTTATACGGCCAGCCCCTCCTACGAGCAGTACTTC
>TRBJ1-2|TRBV18|13|-|TRBD1
CASSRQGKDGYTF
TGTGCCAGCTCAAGACAGGGGAAAGATGGCTACACCTTC
>TRBJ2-7|TRBV11-1|15|-|-
CASSLLEGHSYEQYF
TGTGCCAGCAGCTTATTGGAGGGACACTCCTACGAGCAGTACTTC
>TRBJ1-5|TRBV5-1|13|-|-
CASSLEYNQPQHF
TGCGCCAGCAGTTTGGAGTACAATCAGCCCCAGCATTTT
>TRBJ2-3|TRBV2|13|-|-
CASRLEFTDTQYF
TGTGCCAGCAGGCTCGAGTTCACAGATACGCAGTATTTT
>TRBJ2-1|TRBV28|15|-|TRBD2
CASSFGGRSYNEQFF
TGTGCCAGCAGTTTCGGGGGGAGGTCCTACAATGAGCAGTTCTTC
>TRBJ2-3|TRBV19|14|once|-
CASSLSGKTDTQYF
TGTGCCAGTAGTTTGTCGGGAAAAACAGATACGCAGTATTTT
>TRBJ2-1|TRBV13|14|few|TRBD1
CASSPGTGGIEQFF
TGTGCCAGCAGCCCCGGGACAGGGGGCATTGAGCAGTTCTTC
>TRBJ2-7|TRBV9|15|-|-
CASSPRQDNSYEQYF
TGTGCCAGCAGCCCTCGACAGGATAACTCCTACGAGCAGTACTTC
>TRBJ2-6|TRBV4-3|15|-|-
CASSQTSSGANVLTF
TGCGCCAGCAGCCAGACGAGCTCTGGGGCCAACGTCCTGACTTTC
>TRBJ2-5|TRBV28|15|-|TRBD1
CASSLMIAGGETQYF
TGTGCCAGCAGTTTAATGATTGCAGGGGGAGAGACCCAGTACTTC
>TRBJ2-1|TRBV11-3|14|-|TRBD2
CASSLAGRGNEQFF
TGTGCCAGCAGCTTAGCTGGGAGGGGAAATGAGCAGTTCTTC
>TRBJ1-1|TRBV28|11|-|-
CASIQTGKAFF
TGTGCCAGCATTCAAACAGGGAAAGCTTTCTTT
>TRBJ2-2|TRBV7-2|15|-|TRBD2
CASSLRTRSTGELFF
TGTGCCAGCAGCTTGAGGACTAGAAGCACCGGGGAGCTGTTTTTT
>TRBJ2-2|TRBV28|14|-|TRBD2
CASSSQRESGELFF
TGTGCCAGCAGTTCCCAGCGGGAGAGCGGGGAGCTGTTTTTT
>TRBJ1-5|TRBV7-2|12|-|-
CASSLDRGPQHF
TGTGCCAGCAGCTTAGACCGGGGACCCCAGCATTTT
>TRBJ2-7|TRBV5-1|15|-|TRBD1
CASSLANGQVYEQYF
TGCGCCAGCAGCTTGGCGAACGGACAGGTCTACGAGCAGTACTTC
>TRBJ1-2|TRBV11-2|13|-|-
CASSSPRNYGYTF
TGTGCCAGCAGCTCCCCACGCAACTATGGCTACACCTTC
>TRBJ1-3|TRBV5-6|13|-|-
CASSPQWRNTIYF
TGTGCCAGCAGCCCACAATGGAGAAACACCATATATTTT
>TRBJ2-2|TRBV5-1|13|once|-
CASSLDSTGELFF
TGCGCCAGCAGCTTGGATTCCACCGGGGAGCTGTTTTTT
>TRBJ1-1|TRBV7-2|13|-|-
CASSLRSNTEAFF
TGTGCCAGCAGCTTAAGGTCGAACACTGAAGCTTTCTTT
>TRBJ2-5|TRBV29-1|15|-|TRBD2
CSVGGTGTSSQTQYF
TGCAGCGTTGGGGGTACCGGGACTAGCTCCCAGACCCAGTACTTC
>TRBJ2-2|TRBV7-8|17|-|-
CASSLGEGGGFTGELFF
TGTGCCAGCAGCTTAGGGGAGGGTGGGGGCTTCACCGGGGAGCTGTTTTTT
>TRBJ2-7|TRBV7-6|17|-|-
CASSSRPRLSLLEEQYF
TGTGCCAGCAGCTCTCGACCCCGACTATCCCTTCTGGAAGAGCAGTACTTC
>TRBJ2-7|TRBV28|14|-|-
CASSIDTTRYEQYF
TGTGCCAGCAGTATCGACACCACGAGGTACGAGCAGTACTTC
>TRBJ2-1|TRBV4-3|16|-|TRBD1
CASSQDRRGPRNEQFF
TGCGCCAGCAGCCAAGATCGCAGGGGGCCTCGTAATGAGCAGTTCTTC
>TRBJ2-5|TRBV29-1|13|-|-
CSVGQREGKRQYF
TGCAGCGTTGGCCAGAGAGAGGGGAAGAGACAGTACTTC
>TRBJ2-2|TRBV18|14|-|-
CASSPKANTGELFF
TGTGCCAGCTCACCAAAAGCGAACACCGGGGAGCTGTTTTTT
>TRBJ2-7|TRBV27|15|-|TRBD1
CASSSEGQGNNEQYF
TGTGCCAGCAGTTCCGAGGGACAGGGTAACAACGAGCAGTACTTC
>TRBJ2-7|TRBV5-1|12|-|TRBD1
CASNNPGGEQYF
TGCGCCAGCAACAACCCAGGGGGCGAGCAGTACTTC
>TRBJ1-6|TRBV6-6|15|-|TRBD1
CASSLNRGVASPLHF
TGTGCCAGCAGTCTTAACAGGGGAGTCGCTTCACCCCTCCACTTT
>TRBJ2-5|TRBV11-3|16|once|TRBD2
CASSRTSGRAHETQYF
TGTGCCAGCAGCCGGACTAGCGGGAGGGCCCATGAGACCCAGTACTTC